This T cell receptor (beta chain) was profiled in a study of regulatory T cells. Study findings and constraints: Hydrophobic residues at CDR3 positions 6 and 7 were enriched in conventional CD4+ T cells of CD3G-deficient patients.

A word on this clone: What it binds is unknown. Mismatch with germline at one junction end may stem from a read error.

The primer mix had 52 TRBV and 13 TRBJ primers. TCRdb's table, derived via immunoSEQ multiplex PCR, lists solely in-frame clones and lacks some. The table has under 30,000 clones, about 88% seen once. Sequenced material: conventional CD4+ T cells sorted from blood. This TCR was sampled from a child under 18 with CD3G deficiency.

The CDR3: CASSLIRSYSSEQYF. CDR3 nucleotides: TGTGCCAGCAGTTTGATCAGGAGCTACTCCTCCGAGCAGTACTTC. This rearrangement joins TRBV28 to TRBJ2-7; D is unresolved. The germline gives CDR1 MDHEN, CDR2 SYDVKM. This CDR3 region has 15 residues.